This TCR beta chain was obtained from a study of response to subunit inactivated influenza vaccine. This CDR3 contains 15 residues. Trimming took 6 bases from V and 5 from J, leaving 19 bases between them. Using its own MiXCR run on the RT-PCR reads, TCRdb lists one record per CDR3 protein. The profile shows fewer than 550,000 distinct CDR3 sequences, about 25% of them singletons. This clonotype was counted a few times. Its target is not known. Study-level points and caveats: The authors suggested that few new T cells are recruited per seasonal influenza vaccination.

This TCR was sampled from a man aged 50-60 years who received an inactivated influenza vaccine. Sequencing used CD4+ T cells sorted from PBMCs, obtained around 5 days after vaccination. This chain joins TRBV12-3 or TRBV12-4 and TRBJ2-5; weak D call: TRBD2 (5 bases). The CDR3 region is CASSTHAGGFETQYF. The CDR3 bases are TGTGCCAGCAGCACCCATGCGGGTGGTTTCGAGACCCAGTACTTC.